Each of the 24 T cell receptor beta chains below was sequenced from the same sample in a study of Graves' ophthalmopathy and Graves' hyperthyroidism. TCR beta CDR3 regions were amplified from RNA transcripts. RT-PCR in the first round used HTBI primers; a second-round multiplex PCR followed. TCRdb re-called the multiplex PCR reads through MiXCR, storing one row per CDR3 protein. The table lists about 740,000 distinct CDR3 sequences, 40% of them singletons. Specimen: peripheral blood. Receptors were obtained from an adult man with Graves' ophthalmopathy.

In its sample, this clonotype was seen a few times. The genes are TRBV27 and TRBJ2-7, with D hard to call. V was shortened by 8 bases and J by 0 bases, with 8 bases between the two germline ends. The CDR3 spans 12 residues. Germline assignment: CDR1 MNHEY and CDR2 SMNVEV (reference sequence). CDR3 sequence (DNA): TGTGCCAGCGCCCAGAGCTCCTACGAGCAGTACTTC. Translating gives CASAQSSYEQYF.

This clonotype was counted only a few times. The chain has TRBV7-9 and TRBJ1-3, with 7 bases identical to TRBD1. Germline values: CDR1 SEHNR, CDR2 FQNEAQ (reference sequence). This CDR3 has 19 amino acids. The trim removed 2 bases at V and 4 bases at J, leaving 17 bases unmatched. CDR3 coding DNA: TGTGCCAGCAGCTTAATAGCAGGGGGGACCTTTTCGGGCGGAAACACCATATATTTT. Protein product: CASSLIAGGTFSGGNTIYF. Complete variable domain (other parts from reference TRBV7-9 and TRBJ1-3): DTGVSQNPRHKITKRGQNVTFRCDPISEHNRLYWYRQTLGQGPEFLTYFQNEAQLEKSRLLSDRFSAERPKGSFSTLEIQRTEQGDSAMYLCASSLIAGGTFSGGNTIYFGEGSWLTVV.

The rearrangement links TRBV9 to TRBJ1-2, with 7 nucleotides matching TRBD1. Germline V gives CDR1 SGDLS, CDR2 YYNGEE. This CDR3 is 16 amino acids long. V shed 3 bases and J 3 bases; nucleotides not matched to a gene: 11. The CDR3 loop reads CASSETGTVPHYGYTF. Written as DNA, the CDR3 is TGTGCCAGCAGCGAGACCGGGACAGTACCCCACTATGGCTACACCTTC.

Notes on this clonotype: At one of its ends the junction is not consistent with the germline gene, which may arise from a read error. The J gene is TRBJ1-6, the V gene TRBV7-3, with 7 bases that match TRBD1. Germline lookup yields CDR1 SGHTA and CDR2 FQGTGA. CDR3 length: 15 residues. Written as DNA, the CDR3 is TGTGCCGGCAGCCCCGACAGGGTGGGAAATTCACCCCTCCACTTT. Its translation is CAGSPDRVGNSPLHF.

This clonotype was counted once. The chain employs TRBV7-8 and TRBJ1-1; TRBD1 matches 11 bases. Germline V gene lookup returns CDR1 SGHVS and CDR2 FQNEAQ. The CDR3 spans 15 residues. V gave up 6 bases and J gave up 8 bases; unmatched junction bases: 11. The CDR3 here is CASSSPGTGGGEAFF. As DNA, the CDR3 is TGTGCCAGCAGTTCTCCCGGGACAGGGGGTGGAGAAGCTTTCTTT.

This chain links TRBV19 with TRBJ2-5, with 9 bases fitting TRBD1. Germline CDR1 is LNHDA and CDR2 is SQIVND (reference sequence). The CDR3 extends over 13 amino acids. V lost 7 bases to trimming and J lost 6 bases; unmatched junction nucleotides: 6. The CDR3 region has the DNA TGTGCCAGTAAAACAGGGGGCACAAAGACCCAGTACTTC. Translation gives CASKTGGTKTQYF. Full variable domain (remainder filled in from reference TRBV19 and TRBJ2-5): DGGITQSPKYLFRKEGQNVTLSCEQNLNHDAMYWYRQDPGQGLRLIYYSQIVNDFQKGDIAEGYSVSREKKESFPLTVTSAQKNPTAFYLCASKTGGTKTQYFGPGTRLLVL.

The genes are TRBV11-1 and TRBJ1-5; D perhaps matches TRBD1 (5 bases). This CDR3 comprises 13 residues. Trimming removed 5 bases from V and 4 bases from J, with 9 bases in between. Germline values: CDR1 SGHAT, CDR2 FQDESV (reference sequence). CDR3 protein: CASSLDKNQPQHF. The CDR3 DNA reads TGTGCCAGCAGCCTGGACAAGAATCAGCCCCAGCATTTT.

This chain uses TRBV7-9 with TRBJ2-2; D is uncertain. CDR1 and CDR2 from the germline V gene are SEHNR and FQNEAQ (reference sequence). The CDR3 length is 12 residues. V lost 2 bases to trimming and J lost 9 bases, with 7 bases between them. CDR3: CASSLKARELFF. CDR3 sequence (DNA): TGTGCCAGCAGCTTAAAGGCGCGGGAGCTGTTTTTT.

The rearrangement uses TRBV20-1 and TRBJ2-7; no reliable D call. The V and J ends lost 8 bases and 3 bases respectively, with 17 bases between them. The CDR3 has 13 residues. Germline loops: CDR1 DFQATT, CDR2 SNEGSKA (reference sequence). The CDR3 is CSPDWRHGYEQYF. The CDR3 bases are TGCAGTCCAGACTGGAGACATGGCTACGAGCAGTACTTC.

About this clonotype: Its ends do not fully match the called genes, so a read error is possible. CDR3 protein: CASSESPDGTGIVDEQYF. As DNA, the CDR3 is TGTGCCAGCAGTGAGTCACCTGATGGGACAGGGATAGTCGACGAGCAGTACTTC. The chain joins TRBV10-3 to TRBJ2-7; 9 bases agree with TRBD1. This CDR3 is built from 18 residues. CDR1 is ENHRY, CDR2 SYGVKD, per germline.

A note on this clonotype: A much larger clonotype is one base distant, so this may be a read error. The V call is TRBV7-9, the J call TRBJ1-4; perhaps TRBD1 as D (5 bases). The germline V gene has CDR1 SEHNR and CDR2 FQNEAQ (reference sequence). The CDR3 is 13 residues long. The CDR3 here is CVSRPTGQEKLFF. As DNA, the CDR3 is TGTGTCAGCAGACCAACAGGTCAGGAAAAACTGTTTTTT. Combining the CDR3 with reference TRBV7-9 and TRBJ1-4 gives the whole variable domain DTGVSQNPRHKITKRGQNVTFRCDPISEHNRLYWYRQTLGQGPEFLTYFQNEAQLEKSRLLSDRFSAERPKGSFSTLEIQRTEQGDSAMYLCVSRPTGQEKLFFGSGTQLSVL.

The chain uses TRBV7-9 and TRBJ1-2, with D hard to call. CDR1 is SEHNR and CDR2 is FQNEAQ in the germline V gene (reference sequence). V was pared by 4 bases and J by 12 bases, with 6 bases between. The CDR3 is 9 amino acids. CDR3 coding DNA: TGTGCCAGCAGCTCACGACACACCTTC. Translation: CASSSRHTF.

This clonotype was counted many times. This may be a read error, as it is one base from a much larger clone. The CDR3 region is CASSLGEGNTEAFF. The CDR3 nucleotides are TGTGCCAGCAGCTTAGGAGAGGGGAACACTGAAGCTTTCTTT. The chain recombines TRBV7-6 with TRBJ1-1; no definite D call. This CDR3 region has 14 residues. From germline, CDR1 is SGHVS and CDR2 FNYEAQ. The germline V and J ends were trimmed by 1 base and 1 base, with 7 bases remaining between them.

Comments on this clonotype: This sequence may be a read error, since a much larger clone differs from it by one base. The V and J genes are TRBV7-2 and TRBJ1-6; D ambiguous. The CDR3 loop spans 14 amino acids. The germline V gene encodes CDR1 SGHTA and CDR2 FQGNSA. V was clipped by 5 bases and J by 10 bases, with 15 bases between them. The DNA for the CDR3 is TGTGCCAGCAGCCGGGCCTTTAACGGCTCACCCCTCCACTTT. Protein sequence: CASSRAFNGSPLHF.

This clonotype has at least ten counts. The J gene is TRBJ2-6, the V gene TRBV29-1; D remains ambiguous. The CDR3 sequence is 21 residues long. The V end lost 1 base, the J end lost 1 base, and 26 bases lay between the germline ends. CDR1 is SQVTM, CDR2 ANQGSEA, per germline. The CDR3: CSVEVSPYVKENVSGANVLTF. CDR3 bases: TGCAGCGTTGAAGTATCCCCTTATGTGAAGGAGAATGTGTCTGGGGCCAACGTCCTGACTTTC.

V and J are TRBV9 and TRBJ1-1, with 11 bases that match TRBD1. Germline V gives CDR1 SGDLS, CDR2 YYNGEE. The CDR3 has 16 amino acids. With V trimmed by 4 bases and J by 1 base, 6 bases remained unmatched. CDR3 residues: CASSIGQGAGNTEAFF. The CDR3 DNA is TGTGCCAGCAGCATAGGACAGGGGGCGGGGAACACTGAAGCTTTCTTT.

This chain joins TRBV25-1 and TRBJ1-2, with D unresolved. The CDR3 has 16 amino acids. The germline V gene encodes CDR1 MGHDK and CDR2 SYGVNS. The germline V and J ends were trimmed by 5 bases and 0 bases, with 16 bases remaining between them. The CDR3 nucleotides are TGTGCCAGCAGTTTACCCGGCCGGCGAGCTAACTATGGCTACACCTTC. This sequence encodes CASSLPGRRANYGYTF.

The table lists this clonotype with a count of one. A read error is likely, as this CDR3 ends without the conserved phenylalanine or tryptophan. The V and J genes are TRBV12-3 or TRBV12-4 and TRBJ2-5; 11 bases fit TRBD1. The V segment lost 5 bases and the J segment 4 bases; nucleotides outside the gene matches: 3. The CDR3 is made up of 14 amino acids. The CDR3 coding sequence is TGTGCCAGCAGTACGGACAGGGGGCGAGAGACCCAGTACTGC. It translates to CASSTDRGRETQYC.

This clonotype came up a few times. The chain uses TRBV7-2 and TRBJ2-7; the D gene is possibly TRBD2 (6 bases). V was cut by 5 bases and J by 2 bases, with 19 bases left in between. The CDR3 consists of 16 residues. The V gene's germline CDR1 is SGHTA and CDR2 FQGNSA. CDR3 nucleotides: TGTGCCAGCAGCCCCTTCTCTAGCGAAGGGACCTACGAGCAGTACTTC. This sequence encodes CASSPFSSEGTYEQYF.

V gene TRBV2 combines with J gene TRBJ1-2, with TRBD1 matching over 8 bases. Trimming at V came to 5 bases and at J to 5 bases, leaving 7 bases not matched to a gene. CDR3 length: 14 amino acids. Germline V gene sequence: CDR1 SNHLY, CDR2 FYNNEI. CDR3 sequence reads: CASSSSDRVYGYTF. Here the CDR3 DNA reads TGTGCCAGCAGTTCCTCGGACAGGGTTTATGGCTACACCTTC. The full variable domain, with the rest looked up from reference TRBV2 and TRBJ1-2, is EPEVTQTPSHQVTQMGQEVILRCVPISNHLYFYWYRQILGQKVEFLVSFYNNEISEKSEIFDDQFSVERPDGSNFTLKIRSTKLEDSAMYFCASSSSDRVYGYTFGSGTRLTVV.

The chain combines TRBV11-2 with TRBJ2-7; tentative D call: TRBD1 (5 bases). The CDR3 runs 15 residues. CDR1 and CDR2 (germline): SGHAT, FQNNGV. The germline V and J ends were trimmed by 4 bases and 4 bases, with 17 bases remaining between them. CDR3: CASSSTRTPQYEQYF. CDR3 coding DNA: TGTGCCAGCAGCTCCACTCGGACACCCCAATACGAGCAGTACTTC.

This chain uses TRBV20-1 with TRBJ1-3, with D possibly TRBD1 on 5 matching bases. Trimming shortened V by 3 bases and J by 8 bases, and 20 bases separated the two germline ends. CDR3 size: 15 residues. Germline V gene sequence: CDR1 DFQATT, CDR2 SNEGSKA (reference sequence). As DNA, the CDR3 is TGCAGTGCTAGGGGGGACTTTTTCGAAGGGGACACCATATATTTT. Protein sequence: CSARGDFFEGDTIYF.

Many counts were recorded for this clonotype. The genes are TRBV20-1 and TRBJ2-5; D is ambiguous. The germline V gene encodes CDR1 DFQATT and CDR2 SNEGSKA (reference sequence). The V and J ends lost 0 bases and 5 bases respectively, with 4 bases between them. CDR3 size: 11 residues. CDR3 nucleotide sequence: TGCAGTGCTAGAGATAGGGAGACCCAGTACTTC. Residues: CSARDRETQYF.

On this clonotype itself: A read error may account for a junction end that differs from germline. The V and J genes are TRBV7-9 and TRBJ2-7, with D unclear. CDR1 is SEHNR, CDR2 FQNEAQ, per germline (reference sequence). There are 12 residues in the CDR3. CDR3 region: CASSGMSYKQYF. CDR3 nucleotide sequence: TGTGCCAGCTCTGGGATGTCCTACAAGCAGTACTTC. Variable domain in full (rest from reference TRBV7-9 and TRBJ2-7): DTGVSQNPRHKITKRGQNVTFRCDPISEHNRLYWYRQTLGQGPEFLTYFQNEAQLEKSRLLSDRFSAERPKGSFSTLEIQRTEQGDSAMYLCASSGMSYKQYFGPGTRLTVT.